The 6 T cell receptor beta chains reported below all come from one sample, sequenced in a study of radiotherapy plus CTLA-4 blockade in lung cancer. Clones were sequenced by immunoSEQ multiplex PCR, and TCRdb holds only the in-frame ones, with some missing. The sample records tens of thousands of clones, about 80% being singletons. The input for sequencing was peripheral blood, taken from a patient treated with radiotherapy plus ipilimumab. The receptors originated from a human donor with non-small cell lung cancer who had stable disease on radiotherapy plus ipilimumab.

V usage is TRBV27 and J usage is TRBJ1-5, with TRBD1 identical over 7 bases. Trimming at V came to 6 bases and at J to 4 bases, leaving 9 bases not matched to a gene. The CDR3 has 15 residues. CDR1 MNHEY and CDR2 SMNVEV come from the germline V gene (reference sequence). CDR3 loop: CASSRRQGPNQPQHF. CDR3 coding DNA: TGTGCCAGCAGCCGCCGACAGGGCCCAAATCAGCCCCAGCATTTT.

The sample holds a few counts of this clone. The V gene is TRBV7-2, the J gene TRBJ1-4; 8 positions agree with TRBD1. There are 13 residues in the CDR3. Germline V gives CDR1 SGHTA, CDR2 FQGNSA. The J segment lost 7 bases and the V segment lost 5 bases, leaving 3 bases of the junction unmatched. CDR3 DNA: TGTGCCAGCAGCCTCCAGGGGGCTGAAAAACTGTTTTTT. It encodes CASSLQGAEKLFF.

This chain uses TRBV11-3 with TRBJ1-1; D is uncertain. V lost 3 bases and J lost 1, with 6 bases in between. This CDR3 comprises 13 residues. CDR1 and CDR2 from the germline V gene are SGHNT and YENEEA. CDR3 protein: CASSFRANTEAFF. The CDR3 nucleotides read TGTGCCAGCAGCTTTCGGGCGAACACTGAAGCTTTCTTT.

The chain employs TRBV11-3 and TRBJ2-5; 11 nucleotides align to TRBD2. Germline V gene sequence: CDR1 SGHNT, CDR2 YENEEA. The J segment lost 5 bases and the V segment lost 2 bases, leaving 4 bases of the junction unmatched. This CDR3 is 15 amino acids long. CDR3 loop: CASSLLAGGRETQYF. The CDR3 nucleotides are TGTGCCAGCAGCTTACTAGCGGGGGGACGGGAGACCCAGTACTTC.

The V and J genes are TRBV28 and TRBJ2-7, with D possibly matching TRBD1 (6 bases). The CDR3 is 13 amino acids. V was shortened by 1 base and J by 3 bases, with 7 bases between the two germline ends. Germline assignment: CDR1 MDHEN and CDR2 SYDVKM. The CDR3 reads CASSLLDSYEQYV. The DNA of the CDR3 is TGTGCCAGCAGTTTATTGGACAGCTACGAGCAGTACGTC.

J is TRBJ1-4 and V is TRBV25-1, with a weak D call TRBD1 (6 bases). This CDR3 has 16 amino acids. The germline gives CDR1 MGHDK, CDR2 SYGVNS. Between the trimmed V and J ends, which lost 2 bases and 8 bases, there was a span of 18 bases. This chain's CDR3 is CASSEPSGGLGEKLFF. The CDR3 nucleotides are TGTGCCAGCAGTGAACCCTCCGGGGGGCTGGGGGAAAAACTGTTTTTT.